The 19 T cell receptor beta chains below were found in one sample sequenced in a study of cytotoxic CD8 clonotypes in ibrutinib-treated CLL. Assay used: immunoSEQ multiplex PCR; TCRdb lists only in-frame clones, some missing. This sample has more than 200,000 clones, with 60% to 75% found just once. The sample here was PBMCs, taken after 24 months of ibrutinib treatment. The receptors were gathered from a human donor with chronic lymphocytic leukemia.

The genes are TRBV11-2 and TRBJ2-7; possibly TRBD1 or TRBD2 for D (5 bases each). Between the trimmed V and J ends, which lost 6 bases and 4 bases, there was a span of 19 bases. This CDR3 is 15 amino acids long. CDR1 and CDR2 (germline): SGHAT, FQNNGV. The CDR3 DNA reads TGTGCCAGCAGAAGACCCGGGGACCATGGGTACGAGCAGTACTTC. This gives the protein CASRRPGDHGYEQYF.

The V and J genes are TRBV9 and TRBJ2-1; 10 bases fit TRBD1. The CDR3 covers 15 residues. The junction had 0 bases not matched to a gene; V was cut back by 0 bases and J by 3 bases. The V gene's germline CDR1 is SGDLS and CDR2 YYNGEE. CDR3 amino acids: CASSVGDRGYNEQFF. The CDR3 DNA reads as TGTGCCAGCAGCGTAGGGGACAGGGGCTACAATGAGCAGTTCTTC.

The chain links TRBV7-3 to TRBJ2-5; D may be TRBD2 (6 bases). The CDR3 has 15 amino acids. CDR1 and CDR2 from the germline V gene are SGHTA and FQGTGA. The ends were cut back, 3 bases at V and 5 bases at J, with 16 bases in the middle. In DNA, the CDR3 is TGTGCCAGCAGCTTGTCCAGCGGGCCTCGGGAGACCCAGTACTTC. It codes for CASSLSSGPRETQYF.

Written as DNA, the CDR3 is TGTGCCAGCAGTGATTTACAGGGGAGGGCCTACGAGCAGTACTTC. Translation: CASSDLQGRAYEQYF. V gene TRBV2 combines with J gene TRBJ2-7; D tentatively reads TRBD1 or TRBD2 (7 bases each). CDR3 length: 15 amino acids. The V end lost 3 bases, the J end lost 2 bases, and 14 bases lay between the germline ends. Germline lookup yields CDR1 SNHLY and CDR2 FYNNEI.

This chain links TRBV4-2 with TRBJ2-3; TRBD2 agrees at 7 bases. CDR1 and CDR2 from the germline V gene are LGHNA and YNFKEQ. The V segment lost 0 bases and the J segment 4 bases; nucleotides outside the gene matches: 10. The CDR3 totals 17 residues. In nucleotides, the CDR3 is TGTGCCAGCAGCCAAGATCCGCTAGCGGCCTCGGCAGATACGCAGTATTTT. It encodes CASSQDPLAASADTQYF.

The gene calls are TRBV4-2 and TRBJ2-3; tentatively, D is TRBD2 (5 bases). V was clipped by 0 bases and J by 0 bases, with 10 bases between them. CDR3 length: 16 amino acids. Per germline, CDR1 LGHNA and CDR2 YNFKEQ. The CDR3 spells CASSQDREASTDTQYF. CDR3 coding DNA: TGTGCCAGCAGCCAAGATCGGGAAGCTAGCACAGATACGCAGTATTTT.

The chain carries TRBV5-1 and TRBJ1-1; D is unresolved. V dropped 0 bases and J dropped 0 bases, with 9 bases sitting between them. Germline assignment: CDR1 SGHRS and CDR2 YFSETQ. The CDR3 covers 15 residues. CDR3 region: CASSLALDLNTEAFF. The CDR3 coding sequence is TGCGCCAGCAGCTTGGCCTTAGATTTGAACACTGAAGCTTTCTTT.

This clone was recorded only once. V usage is TRBV28 and J usage is TRBJ2-3; D is possibly TRBD1 (7 bases). This CDR3 is 14 amino acids long. Trimming stripped 3 bases from V and 9 bases from J, with 16 bases between. Germline-derived CDR1 and CDR2 are MDHEN and SYDVKM. The CDR3 loop is CASSLGTARGTQYF. CDR3 nucleotides: TGTGCCAGCAGTTTGGGGACAGCCCGGGGGACGCAGTATTTT.

V and J are TRBV7-2 and TRBJ2-5, with D perhaps matching TRBD1 (8 bases). The CDR3 totals 14 residues. Germline CDR1 reads SGHTA; CDR2 reads FQGNSA. Trimming stripped 3 bases from V and 5 bases from J, with 13 bases between. In nucleotides, the CDR3 is TGTGCCAGCAGCTTTGGACAGGGAGGGGAGACCCAGTACTTC. Translated, it gives CASSFGQGGETQYF.

The rearrangement uses TRBV28 and TRBJ2-1; D possibly corresponds to TRBD1 (6 bases). The CDR3 runs 14 residues. Per germline, CDR1 MDHEN and CDR2 SYDVKM. V was clipped by 7 bases and J by 4 bases, with 14 bases between them. The CDR3: CASTFGQNYNEQFF. CDR3 DNA: TGTGCCAGCACTTTTGGACAGAATTACAATGAGCAGTTCTTC.

The chain links TRBV7-3 to TRBJ2-7; 8 nucleotides agree with TRBD1. This CDR3 is built from 14 residues. Looked up from germline, CDR1 is SGHTA and CDR2 is FQGTGA. The V segment lost 0 bases and the J segment 5 bases; nucleotides outside the gene matches: 3. CDR3 DNA: TGTGCCAGCAGCTTAACCCGGGACAGGAACGAGCAGTACTTC. Translated: CASSLTRDRNEQYF.

This clone was observed a few times. The gene calls are TRBV6-5 and TRBJ1-2, with a weak D call TRBD1 (5 bases). This CDR3 region has 14 residues. V lost 2 bases and J lost 7, with 14 bases in between. Per the germline V gene, CDR1 is MNHEY and CDR2 is SVGAGI. Here the CDR3 reads CASSYGPWGIGYTF. CDR3 bases: TGTGCCAGCAGTTACGGCCCCTGGGGGATTGGCTACACCTTC.

The J gene is TRBJ2-7, the V gene TRBV19; 10 positions match TRBD1. The CDR3 totals 15 residues. Germline trimming cut 3 bases from V and 4 bases from J; bases unmatched to any gene: 6. The V gene's germline CDR1 is LNHDA and CDR2 SQIVND (reference sequence). The CDR3 sequence: CASSIPGQGVYEQYF. DNA for the CDR3: TGTGCCAGTAGTATCCCCGGACAGGGGGTTTACGAGCAGTACTTC. Using reference TRBV19 and TRBJ2-7 for the parts outside the CDR3, the full variable domain is DGGITQSPKYLFRKEGQNVTLSCEQNLNHDAMYWYRQDPGQGLRLIYYSQIVNDFQKGDIAEGYSVSREKKESFPLTVTSAQKNPTAFYLCASSIPGQGVYEQYFGPGTRLTVT.

The chain has TRBV7-9 and TRBJ1-2; TRBD1 matches 8 bases. This CDR3 has 16 amino acids. Germline loops: CDR1 SEHNR, CDR2 FQNEAQ (reference sequence). Trimming at V came to 4 bases and at J to 4 bases, leaving 11 bases not matched to a gene. CDR3 nucleotide sequence: TGTGCCAGCAGCTCAACTGGCCGGGACAGGCCCTATGGCTACACCTTC. It yields the protein CASSSTGRDRPYGYTF.

The chain uses TRBV9 and TRBJ2-4, with TRBD2 matching 7 bases. This CDR3 has 16 residues. V was clipped by 4 bases and J by 12 bases; unmatched bases: 19. Germline CDR1 is SGDLS and CDR2 is YYNGEE. The CDR3 spells CASSPREGVEGRTQYF. CDR3 sequence (DNA): TGTGCCAGCAGCCCAAGGGAGGGAGTGGAGGGACGCACTCAGTACTTC.

CDR3 protein: CASSFLETQPQHF. CDR3 bases: TGTGCCAGCAGTTTTCTTGAGACACAGCCCCAGCATTTT. The chain has TRBV27 and TRBJ1-5; D is unresolved. Germline CDR1 is MNHEY and CDR2 is SMNVEV (reference sequence). With 3 bases removed from V and 7 bases from J, the gap between germline ends came to 10 bases. This CDR3 has 13 residues.

This rearrangement joins TRBV2 to TRBJ2-7, with D tentatively TRBD2 (6 bases). V was shortened by 3 bases and J by 0 bases, with 15 bases between the two germline ends. The length of the CDR3 is 16 residues. CDR1 is SNHLY, CDR2 FYNNEI, per germline. The CDR3 DNA follows: TGTGCCAGCAGTGACAGCGGGCCTCTCCCCTCCTACGAGCAGTACTTC. The encoded protein is CASSDSGPLPSYEQYF.

J is TRBJ2-5 and V is TRBV27; D might be TRBD2 (5 bases). The germline CDR1 and CDR2 sequences are MNHEY and SMNVEV (reference sequence). The CDR3 has 14 residues. The V and J ends lost 3 bases and 5 bases respectively, with 13 bases between them. The CDR3 protein is CASSLRAQEETQYF. CDR3 bases: TGTGCCAGCAGTTTGAGGGCCCAGGAGGAGACCCAGTACTTC.

The chain has TRBV11-2 and TRBJ2-7, with 11 bases fitting TRBD1. Germline loops: CDR1 SGHAT, CDR2 FQNNGV. This CDR3 region has 14 residues. V lost 6 bases, J lost 7 bases, and 8 bases stayed unmatched. This CDR3 is CASSLAGTGGEQYF. Written as DNA, the CDR3 is TGTGCCAGCAGTCTTGCCGGGACAGGGGGTGAGCAGTACTTC.